The 30 T cell receptor beta chains below come from one sample, sequenced in a study of T cell responses to AZD1222 COVID-19 vaccine (dated by TCRdb to 2020 to 2023). The method behind the library was the immunoSEQ multiplex PCR assay. Sourced from immuneACCESS, this table was stored by TCRdb with only in-frame sequences that have V and J called. A share of the clones is absent; for the studies checked, an unresolved V gene accounts for under half, and the remainder has no known explanation. Across this sample there are about 150,000 clones, with nearly 90% seen only once. About 4.7% of the sample comes from the top ten. The sample's time point label is to be understood as: baseline before first vaccination. The sample here was peripheral blood, taken on day 0 of AZD1222 vaccination. The receptor set was obtained from an adult in good health.

This chain links TRBV4-2 with TRBJ2-3; unclear D gene. The CDR3 runs to 12 residues. Trimming took 2 bases from V and 6 from J, leaving 6 bases between them. Germline assignment: CDR1 LGHNA and CDR2 YNFKEQ. CDR3 DNA sequence: TGTGCCAGCAGCCAATATAGGGATACGCAGTATTTT. Translated, it gives CASSQYRDTQYF.

The chain has TRBV4-3 and TRBJ2-1, with D perhaps TRBD1 or TRBD2 (5 bases each). Per the germline V gene, CDR1 is LGHNA and CDR2 is YSLEER. This CDR3 comprises 13 residues. Trimming removed 2 bases from V and 8 bases from J, with 10 bases in between. The DNA for the CDR3 is TGCGCCAGCAGCCAACCCCCGGGGCATGAGCAGTTCTTC. Its protein is CASSQPPGHEQFF.

The chain employs TRBV5-1 and TRBJ2-5; D might be TRBD2 (6 bases). The CDR3 has 13 residues. V was shortened by 6 bases and J by 4 bases, with 13 bases between the two germline ends. Germline V gene sequence: CDR1 SGHRS, CDR2 YFSETQ. The DNA for the CDR3 is TGCGCCAGCACCCTAATGGGGGGAGAGACCCAGTACTTC. Translation: CASTLMGGETQYF.

CDR3: CASSLRLAVSSYNEQFF. The CDR3 DNA reads TGCGCCAGCAGCTTGCGGCTAGCGGTGAGCTCCTACAATGAGCAGTTCTTC. The V gene is TRBV5-1, the J gene TRBJ2-1; 7 bases are a match to TRBD2. CDR1 and CDR2 from the germline V gene are SGHRS and YFSETQ. The CDR3 sequence is 17 residues long. The J segment lost 0 bases and the V segment lost 1 base, leaving 7 bases of the junction unmatched.

The chain combines TRBV28 with TRBJ1-5; unclear D gene. The ends were cut back, 6 bases at V and 6 bases at J, with 9 bases in the middle. Germline V gene sequence: CDR1 MDHEN, CDR2 SYDVKM. This CDR3 has 12 amino acids. In DNA, the CDR3 is TGTGCCAGCAGCTACGCCGGTCAGCCCCAGCATTTT. Encoded protein: CASSYAGQPQHF.

This rearrangement joins TRBV11-3 to TRBJ1-3; D remains unclear. The V end was cut by 5 bases, the J end by 7 bases, with 9 bases between. Germline values: CDR1 SGHNT, CDR2 YENEEA. The CDR3 loop spans 12 amino acids. DNA of the CDR3: TGTGCCAGCAGCCTAGGAGTTAACACCATATATTTT. Its translation is CASSLGVNTIYF.

The chain recombines TRBV18 with TRBJ1-3, with 8 bases fitting TRBD1. Germline V gene data show CDR1 as KGHSH and CDR2 as LQKENI. V lost 5 bases and J lost 8; bases outside the gene matches: 11. The CDR3 contains 15 residues. CDR3 sequence: CASSSLSTGGDTIYF. In DNA form, the CDR3 reads TGTGCCAGCTCATCGTTATCTACAGGGGGGGACACCATATATTTT.

V gene TRBV7-2 combines with J gene TRBJ2-7; 10 bases agree with TRBD2. Losses at the gene ends were 8 bases for V and 2 bases for J; bases not matched to a gene: 0. The CDR3 loop spans 12 amino acids. CDR1 is SGHTA, CDR2 FQGNSA, per germline. CDR3 loop: CASGLAAYEQYF. The CDR3 nucleotides read TGTGCCAGCGGACTAGCGGCCTACGAGCAGTACTTC.

This clone has only one observation. V usage is TRBV23-1 and J usage is TRBJ1-3; D unresolved. TRBV23-1 qualifies as an ORF whose function is uncertain. This CDR3 region has 16 residues. With 0 bases removed from V and 1 base from J, the gap between germline ends came to 10 bases. The CDR3 reads CASSQSYWGSGNTIYF. The CDR3 DNA follows: TGCGCCAGCAGTCAATCTTACTGGGGATCTGGAAACACCATATATTTT.

This clone was seen only a few times. The chain employs TRBV14 and TRBJ1-2; a weak D match, TRBD1 (6 bases). This CDR3 contains 14 residues. Germline assignment: CDR1 SGHDN and CDR2 FVKESK. V was shortened by 5 bases and J by 4 bases, with 14 bases between the two germline ends. The CDR3 DNA follows: TGTGCCAGCAGCTCACGGACAGCACTCTATGGCTACACCTTC. It yields the protein CASSSRTALYGYTF.

The gene calls are TRBV11-2 and TRBJ1-6; D perhaps matches TRBD1 (6 bases). The germline V and J ends were trimmed by 1 base and 10 bases, with 23 bases remaining between them. Germline-derived CDR1 and CDR2 are SGHAT and FQNNGV. This CDR3 region has 18 residues. The CDR3 spells CASSLGTMWTAFKSPLHF. CDR3 DNA sequence: TGTGCCAGCAGCTTAGGAACGATGTGGACAGCTTTTAAGTCACCCCTCCACTTT.

This chain links TRBV7-3 with TRBJ1-6; 9 bases are a match to TRBD1. V lost 4 bases to trimming and J lost 10 bases; unmatched junction nucleotides: 5. The CDR3 length is 14 residues. Germline values: CDR1 SGHTA, CDR2 FQGTGA. The CDR3 nucleotides are TGTGCCAGCAGCTCGACAGGGGGGAGATCACCCCTCCACTTT. It translates to CASSSTGGRSPLHF.

V usage is TRBV5-1 and J usage is TRBJ2-3, with TRBD2 matching 7 bases. V lost 2 bases to trimming and J lost 3 bases; unmatched junction nucleotides: 9. The CDR3 runs to 16 residues. Germline V lookup: CDR1 SGHRS, CDR2 YFSETQ. The CDR3 DNA follows: TGCGCCAGCAGCTTACAAGGGGCGCGGGAGACAGATACGCAGTATTTT. Protein product: CASSLQGARETDTQYF.

The chain combines TRBV3-1 (or the pseudogene TRBV3-2) with TRBJ1-4; 7 nucleotides line up with TRBD1. J gave up 3 bases and V 1 base, and 2 bases lay outside the gene matches. This CDR3 is 15 amino acids long. Per the germline V gene, CDR1 is LGHDT and CDR2 is YNNKEL (reference sequence). DNA for the CDR3: TGTGCCAGCAGCCAAGTCGGGACAGCTAATGAAAAACTGTTTTTT. Its protein is CASSQVGTANEKLFF.

The CDR3 region is CASSSTRHEQFF. The CDR3 bases are TGCGCCAGCAGCTCGACTAGGCATGAGCAGTTCTTC. V gene TRBV5-1 combines with J gene TRBJ2-1; tentatively, D is TRBD2 (6 bases). V was shortened by 3 bases and J by 8 bases, with 9 bases between the two germline ends. This CDR3 comprises 12 residues. Germline CDR1 SGHRS, CDR2 YFSETQ.

J is TRBJ1-5 and V is TRBV6-5; D gene uncertain. V was clipped by 2 bases and J by 5 bases, with 7 bases between them. The CDR3 covers 13 residues. Germline V CDR1 and CDR2: MNHEY, SVGAGI. The CDR3 protein is CASSYADDQPQHF. DNA for the CDR3: TGTGCCAGCAGTTACGCCGACGATCAGCCCCAGCATTTT.

The rearrangement uses TRBV5-4 and TRBJ1-2; D is uncertain. Germline values: CDR1 SGHNT, CDR2 YYREEE (reference sequence). V was cut by 2 bases and J by 6 bases, with 8 bases left in between. The length of the CDR3 is 12 residues. CDR3 nucleotide sequence: TGTGCCAGCAGCTTATGGCGGGATGGCTACACCTTC. Translation: CASSLWRDGYTF. The full variable domain, its missing parts supplied by reference TRBV5-4 and TRBJ1-2, is ETGVTQSPTHLIKTRGQQVTLRCSSQSGHNTVSWYQQALGQGPQFIFQYYREEENGRGNFPPRFSGLQFPNYSSELNVNALELDDSALYLCASSLWRDGYTFGSGTRLTVV.

The chain is built from TRBV9 and TRBJ2-1; maybe TRBD2 (5 bases). V shed 1 base and J shed 2 bases, with 10 bases lying between them. Germline values: CDR1 SGDLS, CDR2 YYNGEE. This CDR3 comprises 15 residues. CDR3 sequence (DNA): TGTGCCAGCAGCGTAACTAGTGGTGCCTACAATGAGCAGTTCTTC. This encodes CASSVTSGAYNEQFF.

This clone was found once. The chain recombines TRBV6-6 with TRBJ2-3; the match to TRBD2 covers 10 bases. J was trimmed by 4 bases and V by 6 bases; bases with no gene match: 7. Germline CDR1 and CDR2: MNHNY and SVGAGI (reference sequence). The CDR3 has 15 residues. CDR3 coding DNA: TGTGCCAGCAGCCCTCCGGGACTAGCGTCAGATACGCAGTATTTT. Translated, it gives CASSPPGLASDTQYF.

The rearrangement links TRBV29-1 to TRBJ2-1; D may be TRBD2 (6 bases). Germline CDR1 and CDR2: SQVTM and ANQGSEA. V was trimmed by 7 bases and J by 2 bases, leaving 18 bases between them. The CDR3 is made up of 15 amino acids. The CDR3 DNA reads as TGCAGCGCGGCGGGCGCGGGAAGGGCCTACAATGAGCAGTTCTTC. Its translation is CSAAGAGRAYNEQFF.

This chain uses TRBV10-3 with TRBJ1-2; tentatively, D is TRBD1 (5 bases). Germline V CDR1 and CDR2: ENHRY, SYGVKD. The CDR3 length is 15 residues. The V gene lost 4 bases and the J gene lost 8 bases, with 20 bases spanning the gap. DNA for the CDR3: TGTGCCATCAGTGGATACGGGACCCATAACGGCGGCTACACCTTC. This encodes CAISGYGTHNGGYTF.

CDR3 coding DNA: TGTGCCAGCACCGAGGGGAGAGGGACAGATACGCAGTATTTT. This encodes CASTEGRGTDTQYF. The V call is TRBV5-4, the J call TRBJ2-3; D possibly matches TRBD1 or TRBD2 (5 bases each). The CDR3 is 14 amino acids. V lost 6 bases and J 3 bases, leaving 14 bases between the germline ends. The germline CDR1 and CDR2 sequences are SGHNT and YYREEE (reference sequence).

The rearrangement uses TRBV6-5 and TRBJ1-1, with 8 bases identical to TRBD1. In germline, CDR1 is MNHEY, CDR2 SVGAGI. With 5 bases clipped from V and 3 bases from J, the junction kept 8 bases outside the gene matches. This CDR3 has 15 amino acids. Here the CDR3 DNA reads TGTGCCAGCAGTAACAGGGGGAGCCGGTACACTGAAGCTTTCTTT. Protein sequence: CASSNRGSRYTEAFF.

The chain recombines TRBV19 with TRBJ1-4; D may be TRBD1 (6 bases). Per the germline V gene, CDR1 is LNHDA and CDR2 is SQIVND (reference sequence). Trimming removed 6 bases from V and 4 bases from J, with 15 bases in between. The CDR3 has 15 residues. CDR3 in amino acids: CASRKGGQRNEKLFF. The CDR3 DNA reads as TGTGCCAGTAGGAAAGGGGGGCAGCGTAATGAAAAACTGTTTTTT.

The J gene is TRBJ1-5, the V gene TRBV7-2; D call uncertain. The V gene's germline CDR1 is SGHTA and CDR2 FQGNSA. V lost 7 bases and J 6 bases, leaving 16 bases between the germline ends. This CDR3 has 14 amino acids. The CDR3 DNA follows: TGTGCCAGCAAGGAAGTAGTGGGATCTCAGCCCCAGCATTTT. The encoded protein is CASKEVVGSQPQHF.

The chain links TRBV6-5 to TRBJ1-3; 10 nucleotides agree with TRBD1. CDR1 is MNHEY and CDR2 is SVGAGI in the germline V gene. The V segment lost 6 bases and the J segment 3 bases; nucleotides outside the gene matches: 2. This CDR3 comprises 14 residues. The CDR3 is CASRRTGGGNTIYF. CDR3 in DNA: TGTGCCAGCAGGCGGACAGGGGGTGGAAACACCATATATTTT.

This clone was observed a few times. The chain is built from TRBV6-5 and TRBJ1-6; D is uncertain. V was pared by 2 bases and J by 7 bases, with 12 bases between. The CDR3 runs 15 residues. Germline V gene data show CDR1 as MNHEY and CDR2 as SVGAGI. For the CDR3, the DNA is TGTGCCAGCAGTTACCAGACCGCGGGAAATTCACCCCTCCACTTT. Amino acids: CASSYQTAGNSPLHF.

The V and J genes are TRBV7-2 and TRBJ1-5; D is unclear. CDR3 length equals 14 residues. Trimming removed 0 bases from V and 3 bases from J, with 6 bases in between. Per the germline V gene, CDR1 is SGHTA and CDR2 is FQGNSA. CDR3 amino acids: CASSLAHINQPQHF. The CDR3 bases are TGTGCCAGCAGCTTAGCACACATCAATCAGCCCCAGCATTTT.

V is TRBV7-8 and J is TRBJ1-5; D not certain. Germline V lookup: CDR1 SGHVS, CDR2 FQNEAQ. Between the trimmed V and J ends, which lost 3 bases and 1 base, there was a span of 4 bases. This CDR3 spans 13 amino acids. This chain's CDR3 is CASSFASNQPQHF. In nucleotides, the CDR3 is TGTGCCAGCAGCTTTGCGAGCAATCAGCCCCAGCATTTT.

V is TRBV28 and J is TRBJ1-1; D ambiguous. Looked up from germline, CDR1 is MDHEN and CDR2 is SYDVKM. This CDR3 region has 12 residues. Trimming removed 1 base from V and 3 bases from J, with 3 bases in between. CDR3 amino acids: CASSLYHTEAFF. The CDR3 nucleotides are TGTGCCAGCAGTTTATACCACACTGAAGCTTTCTTT.